This T cell receptor beta chain is from a study of cytomegalovirus exposure and HLA in healthy donors. This PCR relied on a set of 60 Vbeta primers and 13 Jbeta primers. Sequenced by immunoSEQ multiplex PCR; TCRdb stores in-frame clones only, minus some. The sample carries roughly 60,000 clones, about 70% recorded once. To note about this clone: The antigen is undetermined.

V lost 1 base, J lost 1 base, and 11 bases lay in between. Looked up from germline, CDR1 is SGHRS and CDR2 is YFSETQ. The CDR3 length is 16 residues. The donors comprised healthy bone marrow donors. Study observations and caveats: An observed cluster of highly shared sequence variants was recorded as a likely sequencing artifact. Cytomegalovirus-associated TCR beta chains were listed, numbering 150 to 200. Later analysis reportedly placed an Asian-associated ancestry cluster below the roughly 670-donor mean in N-insertions.

The sequence was collected from a woman aged 55-69 years in good health and CMV-seropositive. This chain joins TRBV5-1 and TRBJ1-4; D unresolved. Sequences were obtained from PBMCs. This chain's CDR3 is CASSLSPAGTNEKLFF. The DNA for the CDR3 is TGCGCCAGCAGCTTGAGTCCGGCAGGAACTAATGAAAAACTGTTTTTT.